This entry describes one T cell receptor (beta chain). Its antigen is not identified. Gene names refer to mouse genes. With the read ending 1 residue before the CDR3 end, the germline J gene is used to fill in that end. The sample originates from a study of tissue T cells after allogeneic stem cell transplantation. The time point here: mouse harvest day 7 after allogeneic transplant. The graft held 10^6 splenic CD5+ T cells and 10^7 T-cell-depleted bone marrow cells. Tissues came from B6→BALB/c major-mismatch GVHD mice at day 7 or 14. General observations from the study: Tissue-detected TCR repertoire was only partly captured by blood and spleen T cells.

The CDR3 totals 14 residues. CDR1 is KGHPV and CDR2 is FQNQEV in the germline V gene (reference sequence). Trimming pared 2 bases from V and 3 bases from J, leaving 9 bases between. Assay used: immunoSEQ multiplex PCR; TCRdb lists only in-frame clones, some missing. The data hold thousands of clones, with roughly 42% observed a single time. The rearrangement uses TRBV26 and TRBJ2-4; D not certain. The specimen was skin. This sequence originates from a female BALB/c mouse given C57BL/6 T cells with graft-versus-host disease after an allogeneic hematopoietic cell transplant. CDR3 DNA, as far as it was read: TGTGCCAGCAGTCTGGCGGGAAGGCAAAACACCTTGTAC. It translates to CASSLAGRQNTLY. The entire CDR3 protein reads CASSLAGRQNTLYF.